A single sample gave rise to the 23 T cell receptor beta chains below, sequenced in a study of human T cells and chemical hapten exposure. TCRdb reprocessed the RACE reads via MiXCR and lists one record per CDR3 protein. The table shows a few hundred thousand distinct CDR3 sequences, with around 5.5% occurring only once. Time point denoted: pre-sensitization, week 0. The treatment was: therapeutic diphenylcyclopropenone sensitization with weekly scalp DPC. Sequenced material: whole blood, taken in connection with sensitization to the hapten diphenylcyclopropenone (DPC). The receptors here all came from a woman in her late teens or twenties with alopecia areata. Some clones in this sample may be carry-over from other donors' samples.

The chain joins TRBV6-5 to TRBJ1-2; 8 nucleotides match TRBD1. J was trimmed by 5 bases and V by 6 bases; bases with no gene match: 11. Germline V gene sequence: CDR1 MNHEY, CDR2 SVGAGI. This CDR3 has 15 residues. In DNA form, the CDR3 reads TGTGCCAGCAGCCCTTACAGGGGGGTCCGTTATGGCTACACCTTC. This codes for CASSPYRGVRYGYTF.

Many counts were recorded for this clonotype. The gene calls are TRBV24-1 and TRBJ1-2; no firm D call. The CDR3 has 9 residues. The germline gives CDR1 KGHDR, CDR2 SFDVKD. Trimming removed 12 bases at V and 6 bases at J, with 7 bases between. This chain's CDR3 is CAPHDGYTF. The CDR3 DNA reads TGTGCCCCTCACGATGGCTACACCTTC.

This clonotype has more than one count but fewer than ten. The genes are TRBV7-2 and TRBJ1-5; D is unresolved. V was trimmed by 1 base and J by 0 bases, leaving 4 bases between them. There are 14 residues in the CDR3. Per the germline V gene, CDR1 is SGHTA and CDR2 is FQGNSA. The CDR3: CASSLGNSNQPQHF. The CDR3 coding sequence is TGTGCCAGCAGCTTAGGGAATAGCAATCAGCCCCAGCATTTT.

The chain combines TRBV27 with TRBJ1-1; 9 bases map to TRBD1. V dropped 4 bases and J dropped 4; count of bases not matched to a gene: 4. The germline gives CDR1 MNHEY, CDR2 SMNVEV (reference sequence). The CDR3 has 14 amino acids. The CDR3 region has the DNA TGTGCCAGCAGTTCTTCACAGGGGGCCACTGAAGCTTTCTTT. As protein: CASSSSQGATEAFF.

This clonotype was seen more than once but under ten times. V is TRBV9 and J is TRBJ1-1; the match to TRBD1 covers 10 bases. V dropped 2 bases and J dropped 0; count of bases not matched to a gene: 4. Germline loops: CDR1 SGDLS, CDR2 YYNGEE. This CDR3 is 16 amino acids long. The DNA for the CDR3 is TGTGCCAGCAGCGTGGCGACAGGGGGCATGAACACTGAAGCTTTCTTT. It translates to CASSVATGGMNTEAFF.

This clonotype came up many times. The V and J genes are TRBV10-3 and TRBJ1-2; TRBD1 matches at 7 bases. There are 14 residues in the CDR3. After removal of 8 bases from V and 4 bases from J, the junction contained 10 bases not matched to a gene. CDR1 and CDR2 (germline): ENHRY, SYGVKD. The CDR3 here is CAIDKMGQSYGYTF. The CDR3 DNA is TGTGCCATCGACAAAATGGGACAGTCCTATGGCTACACCTTC.

The V call is TRBV6-5, the J call TRBJ1-2; tentatively, D is TRBD1 (6 bases). From germline, CDR1 is MNHEY and CDR2 SVGAGI. The CDR3 is 14 residues long. V was clipped by 5 bases and J by 2 bases, with 12 bases between them. The CDR3 DNA follows: TGTGCCAGCAGTACCCAGGGGAGCAACTATGGCTACACCTTC. Protein sequence: CASSTQGSNYGYTF.

This clonotype was detected only a few times. The chain recombines TRBV28 with TRBJ2-4, with D perhaps matching TRBD1 (5 bases). Germline CDR1 MDHEN, CDR2 SYDVKM. The V end lost 1 base, the J end lost 7 bases, and 17 bases lay between the germline ends. The CDR3 has 16 residues. CDR3 in amino acids: CASSLYGQGPRNIQYF. The CDR3 DNA follows: TGTGCCAGCAGTTTATACGGCCAGGGCCCTAGGAACATTCAGTACTTC.

Ten or more counts support this clonotype. The chain is built from TRBV5-5 and TRBJ2-1, with 8 bases lining up with TRBD1. The V gene's germline CDR1 is SGHKS and CDR2 YYEKEE (reference sequence). Trimming cost V 2 bases and J 4 bases; bases outside gene matches: 5. The CDR3 sequence is 15 residues long. DNA for the CDR3: TGTGCCAGCAGCTTTGGACAGGGAACTTACAATGAGCAGTTCTTC. This sequence encodes CASSFGQGTYNEQFF.

In this sample, this clonotype turned up a few times. The chain combines TRBV20-1 with TRBJ1-1, with D perhaps TRBD1 (6 bases). The V gene lost 3 bases and the J gene lost 0 bases, with 17 bases spanning the gap. In germline, CDR1 is DFQATT, CDR2 SNEGSKA (reference sequence). The CDR3 loop spans 16 amino acids. This CDR3 is CSASVLQGSLNTEAFF. The CDR3 DNA is TGCAGTGCTAGTGTCTTGCAGGGGAGTTTGAACACTGAAGCTTTCTTT.

The chain employs TRBV7-8 and TRBJ1-6; 7 bases match TRBD1. The CDR3 consists of 15 residues. Trimming removed 5 bases from V and 6 bases from J; junction bases left unmatched: 7. Germline CDR1 is SGHVS and CDR2 is FQNEAQ. CDR3 amino acids: CASSQRQGGNSPLHF. DNA of the CDR3: TGTGCCAGCAGCCAAAGACAGGGAGGTAATTCACCCCTCCACTTT.

Ten or more counts support this clonotype. The rearrangement joins TRBV12-3 or TRBV12-4 to TRBJ1-1; the D gene is possibly TRBD1 (5 bases). CDR3 size: 12 residues. V gave up 6 bases and J gave up 7 bases, with 12 bases separating them. The CDR3 protein is CASSGGPGEAFF. In DNA form, the CDR3 reads TGTGCCAGCAGCGGGGGTCCTGGTGAAGCTTTCTTT.

The chain is built from TRBV7-8 and TRBJ1-5, with 9 bases lining up with TRBD1. Looked up from germline, CDR1 is SGHVS and CDR2 is FQNEAQ. Losses at the gene ends were 2 bases for V and 5 bases for J; bases not matched to a gene: 16. The CDR3 covers 19 residues. In DNA, the CDR3 is TGTGCCAGCAGCTTATCAACCGGCTCCGGGACAGGGTCATATCAGCCCCAGCATTTT. This gives the protein CASSLSTGSGTGSYQPQHF.

V and J are TRBV20-1 and TRBJ1-5; D is undetermined. The V end was cut by 6 bases, the J end by 0 bases, with 9 bases between. Looked up from germline, CDR1 is DFQATT and CDR2 is SNEGSKA (reference sequence). The CDR3 contains 13 residues. The CDR3 region has the DNA TGCAGTGCCAACACATTTAGCAATCAGCCCCAGCATTTT. Its protein product is CSANTFSNQPQHF.

This clonotype has more than one count but fewer than ten. The chain employs TRBV12-3 or TRBV12-4 and TRBJ2-1; maybe TRBD2 (6 bases). CDR3 length equals 15 residues. The V end lost 5 bases, the J end lost 7 bases, and 18 bases lay between the germline ends. The CDR3 loop reads CASSLGTGTQNEQFF. The DNA of the CDR3 is TGTGCCAGCAGTCTAGGGACTGGGACGCAGAATGAGCAGTTCTTC.

In this sample, this clonotype turned up many times. The rearrangement uses TRBV6-5 and TRBJ1-4, with D unresolved. Trimming removed 5 bases at V and 10 bases at J, with 20 bases between. Germline V gives CDR1 MNHEY, CDR2 SVGAGI. The CDR3 runs 15 residues. The CDR3 DNA sequence: TGTGCCAGCAGTACACCTCAGACTCCGCCTGGAAAACTGTTTTTT. Translation gives CASSTPQTPPGKLFF.

This clonotype was seen a handful of times. The genes are TRBV2 and TRBJ2-5; D could derive from TRBD1 or TRBD2 (5 bases each). Trimming took off 1 base at V and 6 bases at J, with 18 bases between the two ends. CDR3 length: 16 residues. CDR1 and CDR2 from the germline V gene are SNHLY and FYNNEI. CDR3 region: CASSEGMGPDKKTQYF. The CDR3 DNA is TGTGCCAGCAGTGAAGGAATGGGACCAGACAAGAAGACCCAGTACTTC.

This clonotype was picked up many times. The V and J genes are TRBV11-2 and TRBJ1-1; D unclear. Trimming pared 2 bases from V and 0 bases from J, leaving 10 bases between. The CDR3 loop spans 15 amino acids. In germline, CDR1 is SGHAT, CDR2 FQNNGV. In DNA form, the CDR3 reads TGTGCCAGCAGCTTACGGCAGCCCATGAACACTGAAGCTTTCTTT. Its protein is CASSLRQPMNTEAFF.

This clonotype appeared many times. The rearrangement joins TRBV18 to TRBJ1-1, with TRBD1 identical over 11 bases. The germline CDR1 and CDR2 sequences are KGHSH and LQKENI. CDR3 length: 18 amino acids. After removal of 5 bases from V and 3 bases from J, the junction contained 14 bases not matched to a gene. The CDR3 DNA is TGTGCCAGCTCATCGAATTATCTAGGACAGGGGGCGGACACTGAAGCTTTCTTT. It codes for CASSSNYLGQGADTEAFF.

This clonotype was seen at least ten times. This chain connects TRBV6-4 to TRBJ2-4; D gene ambiguous. In germline, CDR1 is MRHNA, CDR2 SNTAGT. Trimming removed 0 bases at V and 6 bases at J, with 6 bases between. The CDR3 extends over 13 amino acids. This CDR3 is CASSDSSLNIQYF. For the CDR3, the DNA is TGTGCCAGCAGTGACTCTTCATTAAACATTCAGTACTTC.

This clonotype was observed at least ten times. The chain links TRBV27 to TRBJ2-2; 11 bases fit TRBD1. V trimming: 8 bases; J trimming: 8 bases; junction bases outside the gene matches: 22. This CDR3 is built from 19 residues. Looked up from germline, CDR1 is MNHEY and CDR2 is SMNVEV (reference sequence). CDR3 nucleotides: TGTGCCAGCCTTGTCCGGACAGGGGGCCTAGAAAGATCTCTAGGGGAGCTGTTTTTT. It is translated as CASLVRTGGLERSLGELFF.

The V and J genes are TRBV10-3 and TRBJ2-7; possible D gene TRBD2, 5 bases. V gave up 8 bases and J gave up 0 bases, with 14 bases separating them. There are 14 residues in the CDR3. Per the germline V gene, CDR1 is ENHRY and CDR2 is SYGVKD. The CDR3 DNA reads as TGTGCCATCGGCGGAGCGGATAGCTCCTACGAGCAGTACTTC. Its translation is CAIGGADSSYEQYF.

The V call is TRBV9, the J call TRBJ1-5; D is uncertain. The CDR3 is made up of 15 amino acids. V was shortened by 0 bases and J by 4 bases, with 11 bases between the two germline ends. Germline V gene lookup returns CDR1 SGDLS and CDR2 YYNGEE. The CDR3 nucleotides are TGTGCCAGCAGCGTAGACGGGCAGCTTAATCAGCCCCAGCATTTT. Residues: CASSVDGQLNQPQHF.